What follows are 32 T cell receptor beta chains derived from one specimen sequenced in a study of T cell changes during pregnancy in multiple sclerosis. Produced via immunoSEQ multiplex PCR; TCRdb's table is partial and in-frame only. The data contain tens of thousands of clones, 80% to 95% of them singletons. Specimen: CD8+ T cells from peripheral blood mononuclear cells, collected in the third trimester of pregnancy. The receptors were gathered from a female donor with multiple sclerosis, enrolled in a pregnancy study.

The chain carries TRBV5-1 and TRBJ2-7; 12 bases map to TRBD2. CDR3 size: 16 residues. J lost 7 bases, V lost 4 bases, and 12 bases had no gene match. Looked up from germline, CDR1 is SGHRS and CDR2 is YFSETQ. The CDR3 sequence: CASSPGASGRVWEQYF. The CDR3 DNA is TGCGCCAGCAGCCCGGGGGCTAGCGGGAGGGTATGGGAGCAGTACTTC.

CDR3: CASSYSREDYGYTF. The CDR3 region has the DNA TGTGCCAGCAGTTACTCCCGCGAGGACTATGGCTACACCTTC. The V and J genes are TRBV6-5 and TRBJ1-2; D gene uncertain. CDR3 length: 14 residues. Looked up from germline, CDR1 is MNHEY and CDR2 is SVGAGI. The V end lost 0 bases, the J end lost 3 bases, and 8 bases lay between the germline ends.

This chain links TRBV9 with TRBJ2-7; 13 bases align to TRBD2. J lost 2 bases, V lost 3 bases, and 8 bases had no gene match. The CDR3 covers 17 residues. CDR1 and CDR2 (germline): SGDLS, YYNGEE. The CDR3, as DNA: TGTGCCAGCAGCGCGAATAGTGGGACTAGCGGGACCTACGAGCAGTACTTC. It specifies CASSANSGTSGTYEQYF.

V usage is TRBV6-1 and J usage is TRBJ2-6, with D perhaps TRBD1 (6 bases). Germline V CDR1 and CDR2: MNHNS, SASEGT. The CDR3 sequence is 15 residues long. Trimming stripped 4 bases from V and 2 bases from J, with 9 bases between. The CDR3 spells CASSARGTGANVLTF. CDR3 in DNA: TGTGCCAGCAGTGCGAGGGGGACTGGGGCCAACGTCCTGACTTTC.

The chain has TRBV11-2 and TRBJ2-4; 11 bases are a match to TRBD1. Germline V gene data show CDR1 as SGHAT and CDR2 as FQNNGV. After removal of 6 bases from V and 3 bases from J, the junction contained 7 bases not matched to a gene. The CDR3 has 16 amino acids. CDR3 sequence (DNA): TGTGCCAGCAGACCGGACAGGGGGCTTTACAAAAACATTCAGTACTTC. This sequence encodes CASRPDRGLYKNIQYF.

The rearrangement links TRBV27 to TRBJ2-1, with TRBD1 matching 8 bases. Germline assignment: CDR1 MNHEY and CDR2 SMNVEV (reference sequence). With 2 bases clipped from V and 5 bases from J, the junction kept 2 bases outside the gene matches. The CDR3 is made up of 14 amino acids. This chain's CDR3 is CASSLPDRDNEQFF. The CDR3 region has the DNA TGTGCCAGCAGTTTACCGGACAGGGACAATGAGCAGTTCTTC.

DNA for the CDR3: TGTGCCAGCAGTGAAGCCGCAGGGTGGGAGACCCAGTACTTC. Amino acids: CASSEAAGWETQYF. V gene TRBV6-1 combines with J gene TRBJ2-5; D perhaps matches TRBD1 (5 bases). This CDR3 region has 14 residues. Germline CDR1 MNHNS, CDR2 SASEGT. V lost 0 bases, J lost 5 bases, and 10 bases lay in between.

The rearrangement joins TRBV9 to TRBJ1-1; D possibly corresponds to TRBD1 (6 bases). V gave up 4 bases and J gave up 3 bases, with 16 bases separating them. Germline V gives CDR1 SGDLS, CDR2 YYNGEE. The CDR3 runs to 15 residues. The DNA for the CDR3 is TGTGCCAGCAGCCCCGAGGGGGACGTAGACACTGAAGCTTTCTTT. Protein: CASSPEGDVDTEAFF.

V is TRBV27 and J is TRBJ2-3; 12 positions agree with TRBD2. Germline CDR1 reads MNHEY; CDR2 reads SMNVEV (reference sequence). The CDR3 length is 17 residues. V gave up 5 bases and J gave up 2 bases; unmatched junction bases: 8. As DNA, the CDR3 is TGTGCCAGCAGTCGTAACGGACTAGCGGGACCCACAGATACGCAGTATTTT. Protein sequence: CASSRNGLAGPTDTQYF.

The chain is built from TRBV5-1 and TRBJ2-7; 9 bases line up with TRBD2. The trim removed 0 bases at V and 6 bases at J, leaving 4 bases unmatched. Germline V gives CDR1 SGHRS, CDR2 YFSETQ. The CDR3 sequence is 14 residues long. The CDR3 sequence is CASSLVTSGSEQYF. In DNA, the CDR3 is TGCGCCAGCAGCTTGGTGACTAGCGGAAGCGAGCAGTACTTC.

The chain carries TRBV7-2 and TRBJ2-2; the D gene is possibly TRBD2 (6 bases). CDR1 is SGHTA and CDR2 is FQGNSA in the germline V gene. V lost 0 bases, J lost 5 bases, and 22 bases lay in between. This CDR3 contains 19 residues. The DNA for the CDR3 is TGTGCCAGCAGCTTAGCGCCGTTTACTAGTATGGCGGGAACCGGGGAGCTGTTTTTT. Protein product: CASSLAPFTSMAGTGELFF.

The chain carries TRBV9 and TRBJ1-1, with 7 bases that match TRBD1. Germline V gene lookup returns CDR1 SGDLS and CDR2 YYNGEE. This CDR3 is 14 amino acids long. The trim removed 5 bases at V and 4 bases at J, leaving 8 bases unmatched. The CDR3 sequence: CASSLTGLGTEAFF. The CDR3 nucleotides read TGTGCCAGCAGTCTGACAGGGTTAGGCACTGAAGCTTTCTTT.

The rearrangement links TRBV7-9 to TRBJ2-5, with 12 bases that match TRBD1. The CDR3 sequence is 16 residues long. Trimming cost V 5 bases and J 5 bases; bases outside gene matches: 9. CDR1 is SEHNR, CDR2 FQNEAQ, per germline (reference sequence). CDR3 sequence: CASSPRGTGGKETQYF. The CDR3 DNA follows: TGTGCCAGCAGCCCGCGGGGGACAGGGGGCAAGGAGACCCAGTACTTC.

This chain uses TRBV9 with TRBJ1-2, with 10 bases aligning to TRBD1. The CDR3 spans 13 residues. Trimming took 4 bases from V and 8 from J; bases not matched to a gene: 5. In germline, CDR1 is SGDLS, CDR2 YYNGEE. CDR3 nucleotide sequence: TGTGCCAGCAGCCGACAGGGGGCAATAGGCTACACCTTC. It is translated as CASSRQGAIGYTF.

The gene calls are TRBV6-5 and TRBJ2-5; 7 positions match TRBD1. With 6 bases clipped from V and 5 bases from J, the junction kept 9 bases outside the gene matches. From germline, CDR1 is MNHEY and CDR2 SVGAGI. The CDR3 runs to 14 residues. The chain's CDR3 is CASRNEGARETQYF. CDR3 nucleotides: TGTGCCAGCAGAAACGAGGGGGCCCGGGAGACCCAGTACTTC.

J is TRBJ1-1 and V is TRBV7-3; D might be TRBD1 (5 bases). Between the trimmed V and J ends, which lost 1 base and 5 bases, there was a span of 8 bases. The CDR3 totals 13 residues. The germline gives CDR1 SGHTA, CDR2 FQGTGA. The CDR3 DNA reads TGTGCCAGCAGCTTAATGGAGGGGACTGAAGCTTTCTTT. This codes for CASSLMEGTEAFF.

The CDR3 loop reads CASREEREGLYEQYF. The CDR3 DNA is TGTGCCAGCAGGGAAGAACGGGAGGGCCTCTACGAGCAGTACTTC. This chain links TRBV7-2 with TRBJ2-7, with 8 nucleotides matching TRBD2. The CDR3 runs to 15 residues. Germline CDR1 and CDR2: SGHTA and FQGNSA. V was clipped by 6 bases and J by 3 bases; unmatched bases: 10.

The rearrangement links TRBV7-3 to TRBJ2-1; TRBD1 agrees at 7 bases. The V gene's germline CDR1 is SGHTA and CDR2 FQGTGA. This CDR3 has 14 amino acids. With 5 bases clipped from V and 8 bases from J, the junction kept 9 bases outside the gene matches. The CDR3 region has the DNA TGTGCCAGCAGCCCAACAGGGGTGGGCGATGAGCAGTTCTTC. The encoded protein is CASSPTGVGDEQFF.

Points on this clone: Other nucleotide sequences from this sample produce the same CDR3. The V and J genes are TRBV27 and TRBJ2-3, with TRBD1 matching 8 bases. With 7 bases clipped from V and 0 bases from J, the junction kept 3 bases outside the gene matches. The CDR3 consists of 14 residues. Per germline, CDR1 MNHEY and CDR2 SMNVEV (reference sequence). CDR3 nucleotides: TGTGCCAGCAAGTACAGGGGGAGCACAGATACGCAGTATTTT. Translated: CASKYRGSTDTQYF.

This clone was counted only a few times. The chain has TRBV7-9 and TRBJ1-1, with no clear D. The germline CDR1 and CDR2 sequences are SEHNR and FQNEAQ (reference sequence). This CDR3 has 12 amino acids. The V gene lost 7 bases and the J gene lost 4 bases, with 10 bases spanning the gap. CDR3 residues: CASNPGFTEAFF. The CDR3 coding sequence is TGTGCCAGCAACCCGGGGTTCACTGAAGCTTTCTTT.

The J gene is TRBJ2-1, the V gene TRBV28; 8 positions agree with TRBD1. V lost 2 bases and J lost 5; bases outside the gene matches: 2. This CDR3 has 14 amino acids. Germline CDR1 and CDR2: MDHEN and SYDVKM. This CDR3 is CASSLGQGNNEQFF. CDR3 nucleotide sequence: TGTGCCAGCAGTTTAGGACAGGGCAACAATGAGCAGTTCTTC.

The chain links TRBV2 to TRBJ2-2; D might be TRBD2 (5 bases). The V end was cut by 4 bases, the J end by 0 bases, with 21 bases between. Germline assignment: CDR1 SNHLY and CDR2 FYNNEI. The CDR3 has 19 residues. CDR3 amino acids: CASSGDPKTGMANTGELFF. CDR3 coding DNA: TGTGCCAGCAGTGGGGATCCCAAAACGGGGATGGCGAACACCGGGGAGCTGTTTTTT.

The chain employs TRBV2 and TRBJ2-1; 7 positions match TRBD1. The CDR3 covers 13 residues. After removal of 7 bases from V and 5 bases from J, the junction contained 5 bases not matched to a gene. The germline V gene encodes CDR1 SNHLY and CDR2 FYNNEI. The CDR3 sequence: CASTDRVHNEQFF. The CDR3 nucleotides read TGTGCCAGCACCGACAGGGTTCACAATGAGCAGTTCTTC.

The chain employs TRBV27 and TRBJ2-6; 8 bases are shared with TRBD1. The CDR3 loop spans 17 amino acids. CDR1 and CDR2 (germline): MNHEY, SMNVEV (reference sequence). Trimming took 5 bases from V and 1 from J; bases not matched to a gene: 7. The chain's CDR3 is CASSRTGLPSGANVLTF. The CDR3, as DNA: TGTGCCAGCAGTCGGACAGGGCTTCCTTCTGGGGCCAACGTCCTGACTTTC.

As concerns this clone: The sample has other DNA sequences that encode this CDR3 too. The rearrangement uses TRBV27 and TRBJ2-7; the D gene is possibly TRBD1 (6 bases). Trimming removed 3 bases from V and 0 bases from J, with 6 bases in between. The CDR3 is made up of 13 amino acids. Germline V gene sequence: CDR1 MNHEY, CDR2 SMNVEV (reference sequence). CDR3 DNA: TGTGCCAGCAGTTTGACAGGCTCCTACGAGCAGTACTTC. Its protein product is CASSLTGSYEQYF.

This clone was seen a single time. This rearrangement joins TRBV9 to TRBJ2-7; 7 nucleotides agree with TRBD2. V lost 3 bases, J lost 3 bases, and 9 bases stayed unmatched. Germline loops: CDR1 SGDLS, CDR2 YYNGEE. The length of the CDR3 is 15 residues. The DNA of the CDR3 is TGTGCCAGCAGCGCACGGGCGGGAGTAATCTACGAGCAGTACTTC. Translated, it gives CASSARAGVIYEQYF.

The CDR3 region has the DNA TGTGCCAGCAGTTTTTACGAGGGAGTCCACGAGCAGTACTTC. This sequence encodes CASSFYEGVHEQYF. The chain couples TRBV27 to TRBJ2-7; possible D gene TRBD2, 5 bases. V was trimmed by 3 bases and J by 5 bases, leaving 14 bases between them. The CDR3 has 14 amino acids. Germline V lookup: CDR1 MNHEY, CDR2 SMNVEV (reference sequence).

J is TRBJ2-1 and V is TRBV29-1; a weak D match, TRBD2 (6 bases). This CDR3 region has 14 residues. The V gene's germline CDR1 is SQVTM and CDR2 ANQGSEA. V lost 5 bases to trimming and J lost 0 bases, with 11 bases between them. The CDR3 reads CSVPAGLSYNEQFF. Written as DNA, the CDR3 is TGCAGCGTTCCTGCGGGACTCTCCTACAATGAGCAGTTCTTC.

The chain links TRBV6-5 to TRBJ2-1, with 8 bases fitting TRBD2. The CDR3 extends over 15 amino acids. Trimming cost V 11 bases and J 2 bases; bases outside gene matches: 11. Per the germline V gene, CDR1 is MNHEY and CDR2 is SVGAGI. CDR3 sequence: CAPHGGGVAYNEQFF. The CDR3 DNA is TGTGCCCCACACGGGGGGGGAGTCGCCTACAATGAGCAGTTCTTC.

The genes are TRBV5-4 and TRBJ2-4; TRBD1 matches 7 bases. CDR3 length: 15 residues. Germline values: CDR1 SGHNT, CDR2 YYREEE (reference sequence). V lost 4 bases to trimming and J lost 3 bases; unmatched junction nucleotides: 7. The DNA of the CDR3 is TGTGCCAGCAGCAAACAGGGGATAGTCAAAAACATTCAGTACTTC. It specifies CASSKQGIVKNIQYF.

Comments on this clone: Relative to the germline gene, one junction end is altered; a read error may explain this. The chain combines TRBV5-5 with TRBJ1-3, with 12 positions matching TRBD1. There are 14 residues in the CDR3. CDR1 SGHKS and CDR2 YYEKEE come from the germline V gene (reference sequence). DNA of the CDR3: TGTGCCAGCAGCGCGGGACAGGGGGCTCTGGGGCCAGATTTT. Its translation: CASSAGQGALGPDF.

J is TRBJ2-2 and V is TRBV28; TRBD1 matches 8 bases. The CDR3 extends over 16 amino acids. V was pared by 5 bases and J by 2 bases, with 7 bases of the junction left unmatched. The germline gives CDR1 MDHEN, CDR2 SYDVKM. CDR3 DNA: TGTGCCAGCAGTAGTGACAGGGGACCAAACACCGGGGAGCTGTTTTTT. It encodes CASSSDRGPNTGELFF.